This T cell receptor (beta chain) is from a study of technical replicates of blood from several donors. The germline V gene has CDR1 SEHNR and CDR2 FQNEAQ (reference sequence). CDR3 length: 15 amino acids. Trimming removed 1 base from V and 8 bases from J, with 14 bases in between. Repertoires were generated with immunoSEQ multiplex PCR, while TCRdb's copy carries only in-frame clones and drops some. The data contain 80,000 or so clones, 98% of them singletons. Specimen: T cells isolated from PBMCs. The receptor was isolated from a human donor in good health. V and J are TRBV7-9 and TRBJ1-4, with a weak D call TRBD1 (6 bases). The CDR3 nucleotides are TGTGCCAGCAGCTTAGATGGAACGACAGGCGAAAAACTGTTTTTT. Its protein is CASSLDGTTGEKLFF.